The table lists the clone carrying this T cell receptor beta chain with a few counts. TCRdb reprocessed the 5' RACE reads via MiXCR and lists one record per CDR3 protein. The sample yields 1.5 million to 2 million distinct CDR3 sequences, less than 40% seen once. This specimen belongs to a study of identical twins. This CDR3 is built from 19 residues. V was pared by 0 bases and J by 2 bases, with 13 bases of the junction left unmatched. The germline CDR1 and CDR2 sequences are ENHRY and SYGVKD. The sample was cord blood. The V gene is TRBV10-3, the J gene TRBJ2-3; the match to TRBD2 covers 8 bases. The sequence came from a newborn girl in good health. The CDR3 reads CAISESILSSGRFTDTQYF. The CDR3, as DNA: TGTGCCATCAGTGAGTCGATTTTGTCTAGCGGGCGGTTCACAGATACGCAGTATTTT.